The present TCR beta chain was sequenced within a study of T cells in localized non-small cell lung cancer (dated by TCRdb to between 2020 and 2021). Context from the whole study: The study examined T cell repertoires in 200 to 250 patients with early-stage NSCLC and compared tumors with uninvolved tumor-adjacent lungs. Of the NSCLC patients, about 130 were male and roughly 100 were female, and the mean age was approximately 64 years. The cohort comprised a few hundred treatment-naïve NSCLC patients with resected, localized lung tumors. Summary of the overall study and its limitations: Multi-region tumor sequencing was not performed, so intratumor heterogeneity could not be excluded. Because the study design was exploratory, TCR variables were selected using unadjusted p-values without false-discovery rate correction. A median of around 57 of the top 100 tumor clones were detected in paired uninvolved adjacent lung, and about 29 of these tumor clones were also found among the top 100 clones of the paired uninvolved adjacent lung. Uninvolved tumor-adjacent lung showed the highest T cell clonality, higher than tumor, which suggests more focused antigenic responses in the uninvolved tumor-adjacent lung. Higher blood T cell density associated with longer overall survival, while higher adjacent-lung clonality associated with shorter survival.

A word on this clone: There is no known antigen for this receptor. No qualities accompany the bases; no much larger clone lies one base away.

At diagnosis, tumor, uninvolved tumor-adjacent lung and peripheral blood were collected and then preserved as a mix of FFPE and fresh-frozen material. From its cysteine to its phenylalanine, the CDR3 spans 14 amino acids. Only the CDR3 portion is preserved as DNA: 42 bases, with reading frame beginning at the first base. In the germline V gene, CDR1 corresponds to MNHGY and CDR2 to SAAAGT. The junction shows trimming of 8 bases on V and 5 bases on J, and the gene matches do not reach 11 bases of it. TCR beta CDR3 regions were sequenced from DNA using the immunoSEQ Assay. For the original study's pipeline: To compute T cell density, TCR beta template counts were normalized to usable DNA, which was estimated by amplifying housekeeping genes. Richness was estimated using the preseqR package, with extrapolation to 400,000 templates for PBMC samples and to 120,000 templates for tissue samples. Clonality was defined by subtracting Pielou's evenness from one. Differential abundance testing on productive amino-acid clonotypes, with a minimum total count of 5 and an alpha of 0.1, was used to identify tissue-enriched TCRs. Repertoire overlap between compartments was quantified with the Jaccard Index and Morisita Overlap Index. GLIPH clustered TCR beta CDR3s with public tetramer-defined viral CDR3s; viral motifs required at least three viral sequences plus V-gene enrichment. TCRdb carries this immuneACCESS record with in-frame sequences only. Its versions omit some clonotypes, under half of them owing to an unresolved V gene in the studies checked, with the rest unexplained. V, J and clone size are those of that table, while D and trimming were read from the DNA. In all, the sample holds 2,500 or so clones, and nearly 25% of those were seen once. 13% of the sample is held by the ten biggest clonotypes.

This receptor was obtained from a woman aged 40-69 years with stage II squamous cell lung carcinoma. The sample here was lung tumor tissue, taken before any cancer treatment. The sequence is built from TRBV6-8 and TRBJ1-2; 7 central nucleotides agree with TRBD1. The CDR3 sequence is CASGRQGALYGYTF. The nucleotide sequence reads as follows: TGTGCCAGCGGGCGACAGGGAGCATTGTATGGCTACACCTTC.